The TCR beta chain described here comes from a study of blood T cells in healthy people across ages. Overall study results and limits: Unsorted PBMC input precluded a conclusive naive versus antigen-experienced comparison.

The CDR3 runs to 14 residues. Germline trimming cut 0 bases from V and 6 bases from J; bases unmatched to any gene: 0. Germline V gene lookup returns CDR1 MNHNY and CDR2 SVGAGI (reference sequence). The donors, aged about 6 to 100, were healthy Caucasians from Russia. Per sample, a minimum of 7 million PBMCs were isolated. Sample-barcoded 5' priming and a J-beta primer mix drove a second PCR of 7 to 11 cycles. MiXCR was run by TCRdb on the 5' RACE reads, yielding one entry per CDR3 protein. Of about 1.7 million distinct CDR3 sequences listed, 28% are singletons. A word on this clonotype: Antigen unknown.

The sample taken for sequencing was blood. The chain is built from TRBV6-6 and TRBJ2-1; 9 bases are a match to TRBD1. This sequence was found in a young woman in good health. The CDR3 spells CASSYSDRGNEQFF. The CDR3 DNA reads as TGTGCCAGCAGTTACTCGGACAGGGGCAATGAGCAGTTCTTC.